The TCR beta chain described here comes from a study of shared clonotypes between healthy human individuals. Clones were read by immunoSEQ multiplex PCR, and TCRdb kept only the in-frame ones, dropping some. The data show some 2 million clones, 85% to 95% seen once. Study results and limitations: The authors sampled blood alone, and tissue repertoires likely differ. Estimated richness values were generally larger in naive subsets than in memory subsets. It was expected that sequencing depth would affect clonotype sharing among donors.

On this clone: The antigen remains unidentified.

Trimming left V 4 bases short and J 3 bases short, with 11 bases between. This CDR3 spans 13 amino acids. The germline CDR1 and CDR2 sequences are SGHRS and YFSETQ. CD45RO negativity and positive selection for CCR7 defined naive CD8 cells, a population that excluded terminally differentiated effector memory CD45RA+ cells. The healthy adult donors were HIV-negative and reported no recent acute infections or vaccinations. This rearrangement joins TRBV5-1 to TRBJ2-7, with D unresolved. The receptor was isolated from a man between 18 and 29 years old in good health. The sequencing input was naive CD8+ T cells sorted from blood. The chain's CDR3 is CASSQGQVYEQYF. CDR3 in DNA: TGCGCCAGCAGCCAAGGCCAGGTCTACGAGCAGTACTTC.